Each of the 10 T cell receptor beta chains below was sequenced from the same sample in a study of CD8+CD57+ T cells in acquired aplastic anemia. Genomic DNA served as template for TCR beta VDJ and CDR3 profiling. One entry per CDR3 protein, called by TCRdb with MiXCR from the reads. The data show under 350,000 distinct CDR3 sequences, about 50% seen once. CD8+CD57+ cell expansion, shown by flow cytometry, had occurred in the patients selected for sequencing. Sequenced material: sorted CD4+, CD8+, or CD8+CD57+ T cells (not recorded which) from PBMCs. The receptors here all came from a human donor with aplastic anemia.

V usage is TRBV7-9 and J usage is TRBJ2-5, with 8 bases lining up with TRBD2. Germline V gene sequence: CDR1 SEHNR, CDR2 FQNEAQ (reference sequence). The V gene end was trimmed by 5 bases and the J gene end by 2 bases; junction bases not matched to a gene: 10. This CDR3 is 16 amino acids long. The CDR3 sequence: CASSRSGGGQQETQYF. The CDR3, as DNA: TGTGCCAGCAGCCGTAGTGGCGGGGGGCAACAAGAGACCCAGTACTTC.

This clonotype has a count of ten or more. The V and J genes are TRBV5-8 and TRBJ1-5; 10 nucleotides line up with TRBD1. Losses at the gene ends were 4 bases for V and 4 bases for J; bases not matched to a gene: 5. CDR3 size: 15 residues. Germline assignment: CDR1 SGHTS and CDR2 YDEGEE. The CDR3 loop is CASSQGTGENQPQHF. The CDR3 DNA reads as TGTGCCAGCAGCCAGGGGACAGGGGAGAATCAGCCCCAGCATTTT.

The genes are TRBV24-1 and TRBJ1-2, with no clear D. CDR1 is KGHDR, CDR2 SFDVKD, per germline. The CDR3 is 15 amino acids. Trimming took 4 bases from V and 2 from J, leaving 13 bases between them. The CDR3: CATSDASAGNYGYTF. CDR3 nucleotide sequence: TGTGCCACCAGTGACGCCTCGGCGGGGAACTATGGCTACACCTTC.

Only a few counts were recorded for this clonotype. This chain links TRBV20-1 with TRBJ2-3; 10 bases fit TRBD2. The germline gives CDR1 DFQATT, CDR2 SNEGSKA (reference sequence). Trimming cost V 5 bases and J 6 bases; bases outside gene matches: 20. The CDR3 runs to 18 residues. The CDR3 bases are TGCAGTGCTCCTAGTTCGCCTGCCTTAGCGGGAGGTGGGGATACGCAGTATTTT. The encoded protein is CSAPSSPALAGGGDTQYF.

The J gene is TRBJ1-6, the V gene TRBV20-1, with D uncertain. Germline V gives CDR1 DFQATT, CDR2 SNEGSKA (reference sequence). V was clipped by 3 bases and J by 2 bases, with 14 bases between them. This CDR3 is 16 amino acids long. The CDR3 spells CSARAAVTPYNSPLHF. The CDR3 bases are TGCAGTGCTAGGGCCGCGGTGACACCCTATAATTCACCCCTCCACTTT.

The CDR3 protein is CASTESGDGLGGYTF. Written as DNA, the CDR3 is TGTGCCAGTACCGAGTCGGGGGACGGACTGGGCGGCTACACCTTC. The chain joins TRBV19 to TRBJ1-2, with D possibly matching TRBD1 (5 bases). The CDR3 is 15 residues long. CDR1 is LNHDA, CDR2 SQIVND, per germline (reference sequence). V lost 7 bases and J 8 bases, leaving 23 bases between the germline ends. Filled out from reference TRBV19 and TRBJ1-2, the complete variable domain reads DGGITQSPKYLFRKEGQNVTLSCEQNLNHDAMYWYRQDPGQGLRLIYYSQIVNDFQKGDIAEGYSVSREKKESFPLTVTSAQKNPTAFYLCASTESGDGLGGYTFGSGTRLTVV.

V and J are TRBV7-2 and TRBJ2-5; 10 nucleotides align to TRBD1. This CDR3 is 16 amino acids long. Trimming removed 6 bases from V and 5 bases from J; junction bases left unmatched: 12. Germline V gene sequence: CDR1 SGHTA, CDR2 FQGNSA. The CDR3 sequence: CASRSFVDRGLETQYF. The DNA for the CDR3 is TGTGCCAGCAGAAGCTTCGTTGACAGGGGGCTGGAGACCCAGTACTTC.

V is TRBV27 and J is TRBJ1-2; possibly TRBD1 for D (6 bases). Trimming shortened V by 6 bases and J by 8 bases, and 22 bases separated the two germline ends. In germline, CDR1 is MNHEY, CDR2 SMNVEV (reference sequence). There are 15 residues in the CDR3. CDR3 nucleotide sequence: TGTGCCAGCAGCGCAGAAAGTCAGGGGCGGGGCGGCTACACCTTC. It translates to CASSAESQGRGGYTF.

This clonotype was detected ten times or more. The rearrangement links TRBV10-3 to TRBJ2-6; no reliable D call. Trimming left V 10 bases short and J 0 bases short, with 10 bases between. Germline CDR1 is ENHRY and CDR2 is SYGVKD. The length of the CDR3 is 14 residues. The CDR3 protein is CATRLDSGANVLTF. Written as DNA, the CDR3 is TGTGCCACGAGACTCGACTCTGGGGCCAACGTCCTGACTTTC.

This clonotype was picked up many times. V gene TRBV2 combines with J gene TRBJ2-5; D gene ambiguous. The germline gives CDR1 SNHLY, CDR2 FYNNEI. The germline V and J ends were trimmed by 7 bases and 4 bases, with 13 bases remaining between them. This CDR3 is built from 13 residues. CDR3 nucleotide sequence: TGTGCCAGCACTTCGGGCGCAGGAGAGACCCAGTACTTC. Amino acid sequence: CASTSGAGETQYF.